The 7 T cell receptor beta chains below were found in one sample sequenced in a study of blood T cell repertoires in COVID-19. Repertoires were generated with immunoSEQ multiplex PCR, while TCRdb's copy carries only in-frame clones and drops some. The sample comprises about 180,000 clones, roughly three quarters of which are singletons, and approximately 12% rests with the top ten. The sequencing sample was made of peripheral blood. The receptors shown here come from a woman of 80 years or more with COVID-19, enrolled during active disease.

On this clone: A junction end diverges from the germline sequence, so it may reflect a read error. The chain recombines TRBV3-1 (or the pseudogene TRBV3-2) with TRBJ2-4; TRBD2 aligns across 9 bases. The CDR3 loop spans 15 amino acids. Germline V gene lookup returns CDR1 LGHDT and CDR2 YNNKEL (reference sequence). CDR3 in DNA: TGTGCCAGCAGCCAAGAGGGACTAGCCACAAACATTCAGTACTTC. It translates to CASSQEGLATNIQYF.

This clone appeared a single time. The rearrangement uses TRBV3-1 (or the pseudogene TRBV3-2) and TRBJ2-3, with 10 bases lining up with TRBD1. CDR3 length: 17 residues. Germline CDR1 and CDR2: LGHDT and YNNKEL (reference sequence). The V and J ends lost 0 bases and 4 bases, in that order; junction bases with no gene match: 7. The CDR3 DNA sequence: TGTGCCAGCAGCCAAGAGGTATTGGGACAGGGGTCAGATACGCAGTATTTT. This sequence encodes CASSQEVLGQGSDTQYF.

The chain is built from TRBV19 and TRBJ2-1; TRBD2 aligns across 11 bases. V was pared by 3 bases and J by 4 bases, with 5 bases of the junction left unmatched. The CDR3 loop spans 16 amino acids. CDR1 LNHDA and CDR2 SQIVND come from the germline V gene (reference sequence). CDR3 protein: CASSISGGARYNEQFF. The CDR3 DNA follows: TGTGCCAGTAGTATTAGCGGGGGGGCGAGATACAATGAGCAGTTCTTC.

V usage is TRBV7-2 and J usage is TRBJ2-5; 7 bases match TRBD2. The trim removed 0 bases at V and 5 bases at J, leaving 6 bases unmatched. Looked up from germline, CDR1 is SGHTA and CDR2 is FQGNSA. CDR3 length: 15 residues. The CDR3 bases are TGTGCCAGCAGCTTAGCGTTGACTAGCTGGGAGACCCAGTACTTC. This gives the protein CASSLALTSWETQYF.

The chain carries TRBV24-1 and TRBJ2-5, with D perhaps matching TRBD2 (6 bases). Germline CDR1 is KGHDR and CDR2 is SFDVKD. This CDR3 has 13 residues. The germline V and J ends were trimmed by 4 bases and 5 bases, with 10 bases remaining between them. CDR3 nucleotide sequence: TGTGCCACCAGTGACGTTGGGAGGGAGACCCAGTACTTC. Encoded protein: CATSDVGRETQYF.

This clone was seen only once. The chain recombines TRBV5-1 with TRBJ2-2, with 9 bases fitting TRBD2. The CDR3 extends over 16 amino acids. Germline V gene lookup returns CDR1 SGHRS and CDR2 YFSETQ. The V gene end was trimmed by 1 base and the J gene end by 4 bases; junction bases not matched to a gene: 5. Here the CDR3 DNA reads TGCGCCAGCAGCTTGAGACTAGCGGACCCCACCGGGGAGCTGTTTTTT. This encodes CASSLRLADPTGELFF.

The chain uses TRBV13 and TRBJ1-1, with 8 bases identical to TRBD1. The germline CDR1 and CDR2 sequences are PRHDT and FYEKMQ (reference sequence). This CDR3 comprises 13 residues. V shed 5 bases and J 7 bases; nucleotides not matched to a gene: 6. The CDR3: CASSQLGQGEAFF. The CDR3 DNA reads as TGTGCCAGCAGCCAACTTGGACAGGGTGAAGCTTTCTTT. The full variable domain, with the rest looked up from reference TRBV13 and TRBJ1-1, is AAGVIQSPRHLIKEKRETATLKCYPIPRHDTVYWYQQGPGQDPQFLISFYEKMQSDKGSIPDRFSAQQFSDYHSELNMSSLELGDSALYFCASSQLGQGEAFFGQGTRLTVV.